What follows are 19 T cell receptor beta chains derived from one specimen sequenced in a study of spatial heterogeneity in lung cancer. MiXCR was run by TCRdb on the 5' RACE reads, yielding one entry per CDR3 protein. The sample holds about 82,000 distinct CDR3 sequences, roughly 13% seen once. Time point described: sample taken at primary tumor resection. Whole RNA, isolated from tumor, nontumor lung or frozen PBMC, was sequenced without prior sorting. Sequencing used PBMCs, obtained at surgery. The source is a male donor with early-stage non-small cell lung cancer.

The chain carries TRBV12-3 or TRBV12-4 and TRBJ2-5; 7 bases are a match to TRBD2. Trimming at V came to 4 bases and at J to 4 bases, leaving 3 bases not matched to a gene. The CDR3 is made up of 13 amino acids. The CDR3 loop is CASSSKRGETQYF. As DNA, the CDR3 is TGTGCCAGCAGTTCAAAGCGGGGAGAGACCCAGTACTTC.

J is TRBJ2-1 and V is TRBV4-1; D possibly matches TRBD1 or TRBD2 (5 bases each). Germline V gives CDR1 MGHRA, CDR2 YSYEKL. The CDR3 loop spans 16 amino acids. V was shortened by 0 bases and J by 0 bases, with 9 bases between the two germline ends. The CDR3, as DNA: TGCGCCAGCAGCCAAGAGGCAGGGAGCTCCTACAATGAGCAGTTCTTC. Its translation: CASSQEAGSSYNEQFF.

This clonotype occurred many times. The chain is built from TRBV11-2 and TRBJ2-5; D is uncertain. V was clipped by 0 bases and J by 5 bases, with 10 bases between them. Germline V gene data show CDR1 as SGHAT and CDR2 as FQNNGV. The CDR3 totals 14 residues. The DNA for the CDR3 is TGTGCCAGCAGCTTAGAACGTGTGTCCGAGACCCAGTACTTC. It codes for CASSLERVSETQYF.

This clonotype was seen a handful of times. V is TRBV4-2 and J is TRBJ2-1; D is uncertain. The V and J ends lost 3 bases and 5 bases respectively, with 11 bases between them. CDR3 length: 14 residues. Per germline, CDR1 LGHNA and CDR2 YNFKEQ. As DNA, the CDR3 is TGTGCCAGCAGCCATGGTGTCCGGGACAATGAGCAGTTCTTC. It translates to CASSHGVRDNEQFF.

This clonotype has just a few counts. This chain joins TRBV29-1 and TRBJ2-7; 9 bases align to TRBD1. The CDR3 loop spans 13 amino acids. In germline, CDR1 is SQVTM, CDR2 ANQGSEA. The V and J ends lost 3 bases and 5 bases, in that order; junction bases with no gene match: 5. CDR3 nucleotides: TGCAGCGTTGACGGGACAGGGACGGACGAGCAGTACTTC. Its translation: CSVDGTGTDEQYF.

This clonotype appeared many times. The CDR3 DNA reads TGTGCCATCGGAGGGGAAGGAAACACCATATATTTT. Amino acid sequence: CAIGGEGNTIYF. This chain uses TRBV10-3 with TRBJ1-3; weak D call: TRBD1 (5 bases). The germline V gene encodes CDR1 ENHRY and CDR2 SYGVKD. The CDR3 spans 12 residues. The ends were cut back, 8 bases at V and 4 bases at J, with 9 bases in the middle.

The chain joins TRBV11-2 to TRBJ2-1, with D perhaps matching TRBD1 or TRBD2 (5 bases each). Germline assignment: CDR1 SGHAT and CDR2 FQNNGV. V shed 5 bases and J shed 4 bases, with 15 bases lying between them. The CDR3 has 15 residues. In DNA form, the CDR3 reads TGTGCCAGCAGCCCCGGGGCTGTTAATTACAATGAGCAGTTCTTC. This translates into CASSPGAVNYNEQFF. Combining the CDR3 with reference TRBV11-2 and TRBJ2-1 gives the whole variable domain EAGVAQSPRYKIIEKRQSVAFWCNPISGHATLYWYQQILGQGPKLLIQFQNNGVVDDSQLPKDRFSAERLKGVDSTLKIQPAKLEDSAVYLCASSPGAVNYNEQFFGPGTRLTVL.

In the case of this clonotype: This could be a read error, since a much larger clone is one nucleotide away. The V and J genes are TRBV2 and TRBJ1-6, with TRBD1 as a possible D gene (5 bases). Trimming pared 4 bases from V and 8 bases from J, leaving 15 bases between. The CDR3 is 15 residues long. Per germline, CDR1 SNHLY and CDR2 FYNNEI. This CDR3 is CASSAGPGWDSPLHF. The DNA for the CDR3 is TGTGCCAGCAGTGCAGGTCCAGGGTGGGATTCACCCCTCCACTTT. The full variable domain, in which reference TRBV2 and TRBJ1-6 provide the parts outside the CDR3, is EPEVTQTPSHQVTQMGQEVILRCVPISNHLYFYWYRQILGQKVEFLVSFYNNEISEKSEIFDDQFSVERPDGSNFTLKIRSTKLEDSAMYFCASSAGPGWDSPLHFGNGTRLTVT.

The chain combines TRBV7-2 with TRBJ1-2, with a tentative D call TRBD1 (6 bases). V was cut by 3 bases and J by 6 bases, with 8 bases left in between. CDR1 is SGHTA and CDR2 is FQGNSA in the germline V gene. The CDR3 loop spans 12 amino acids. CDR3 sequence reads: CASSFNRDGYTF. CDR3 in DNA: TGTGCCAGCAGCTTCAACAGGGATGGCTACACCTTC.

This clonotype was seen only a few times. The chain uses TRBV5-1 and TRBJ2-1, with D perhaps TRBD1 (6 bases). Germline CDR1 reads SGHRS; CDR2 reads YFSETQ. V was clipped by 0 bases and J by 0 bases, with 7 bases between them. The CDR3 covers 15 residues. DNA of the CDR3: TGCGCCAGCAGCTTGGAGGGGGACTCCTACAATGAGCAGTTCTTC. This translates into CASSLEGDSYNEQFF.

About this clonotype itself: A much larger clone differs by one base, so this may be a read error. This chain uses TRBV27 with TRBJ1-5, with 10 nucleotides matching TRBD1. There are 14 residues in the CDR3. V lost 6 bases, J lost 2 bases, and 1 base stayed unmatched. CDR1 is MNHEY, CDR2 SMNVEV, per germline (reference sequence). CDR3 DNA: TGTGCCAGCAGGGGGACAGGGGGCAATCAGCCCCAGCATTTT. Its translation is CASRGTGGNQPQHF.

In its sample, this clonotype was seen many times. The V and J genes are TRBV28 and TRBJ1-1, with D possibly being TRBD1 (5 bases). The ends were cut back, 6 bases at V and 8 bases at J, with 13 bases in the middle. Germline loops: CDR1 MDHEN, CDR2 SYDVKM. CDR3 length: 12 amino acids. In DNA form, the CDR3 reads TGTGCCAGCAGGGGGGAGTCAGGGGAAGCTTTCTTT. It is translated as CASRGESGEAFF.

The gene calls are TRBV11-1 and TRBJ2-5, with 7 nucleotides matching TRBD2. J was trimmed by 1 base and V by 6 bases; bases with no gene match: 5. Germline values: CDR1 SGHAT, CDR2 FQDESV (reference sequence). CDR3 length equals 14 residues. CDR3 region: CASSASGVQETQYF. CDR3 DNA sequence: TGTGCCAGCAGTGCAAGCGGGGTCCAAGAGACCCAGTACTTC.

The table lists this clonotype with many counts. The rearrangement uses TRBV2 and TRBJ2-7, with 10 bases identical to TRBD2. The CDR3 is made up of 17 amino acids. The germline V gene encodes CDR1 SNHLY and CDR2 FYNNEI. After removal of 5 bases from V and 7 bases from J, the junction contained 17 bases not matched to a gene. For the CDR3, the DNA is TGTGCCAGCAGTCCGCCACTTTCGGCTAGCGGGAGAAGGGAGCAGTACTTC. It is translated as CASSPPLSASGRREQYF.

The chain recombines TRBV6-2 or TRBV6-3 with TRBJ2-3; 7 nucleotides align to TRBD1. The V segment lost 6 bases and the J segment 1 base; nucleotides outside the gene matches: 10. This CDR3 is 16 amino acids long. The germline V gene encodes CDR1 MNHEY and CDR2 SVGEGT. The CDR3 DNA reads TGTGCCAGCAGCCCTCCGACAGGGCAACGCACAGATACGCAGTATTTT. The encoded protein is CASSPPTGQRTDTQYF.

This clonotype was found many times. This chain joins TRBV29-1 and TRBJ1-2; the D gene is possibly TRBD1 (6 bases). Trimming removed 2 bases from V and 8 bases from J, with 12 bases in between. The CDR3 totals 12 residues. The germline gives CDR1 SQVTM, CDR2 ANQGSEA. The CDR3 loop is CSVETTGGGYTF. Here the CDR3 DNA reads TGCAGCGTTGAAACGACAGGCGGAGGCTACACCTTC.

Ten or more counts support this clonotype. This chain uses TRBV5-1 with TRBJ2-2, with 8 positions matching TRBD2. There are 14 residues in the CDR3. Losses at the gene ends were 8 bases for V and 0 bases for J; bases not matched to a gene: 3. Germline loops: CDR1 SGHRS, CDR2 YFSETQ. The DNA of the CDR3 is TGCGCCAGTACGGGACTAGCGAACACCGGGGAGCTGTTTTTT. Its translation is CASTGLANTGELFF.

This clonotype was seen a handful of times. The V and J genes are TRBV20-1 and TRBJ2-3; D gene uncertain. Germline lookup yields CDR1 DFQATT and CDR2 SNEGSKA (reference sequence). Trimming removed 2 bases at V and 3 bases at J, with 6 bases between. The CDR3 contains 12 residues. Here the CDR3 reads CSARMWTDTQYF. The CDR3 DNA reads TGCAGTGCTAGAATGTGGACAGATACGCAGTATTTT.

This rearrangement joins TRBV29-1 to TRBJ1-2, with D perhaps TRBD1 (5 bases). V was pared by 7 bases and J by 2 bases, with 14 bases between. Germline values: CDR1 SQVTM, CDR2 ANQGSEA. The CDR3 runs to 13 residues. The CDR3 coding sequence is TGCAGCGCCCGAGTGACAGAGAACTATGGCTACACCTTC. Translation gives CSARVTENYGYTF.